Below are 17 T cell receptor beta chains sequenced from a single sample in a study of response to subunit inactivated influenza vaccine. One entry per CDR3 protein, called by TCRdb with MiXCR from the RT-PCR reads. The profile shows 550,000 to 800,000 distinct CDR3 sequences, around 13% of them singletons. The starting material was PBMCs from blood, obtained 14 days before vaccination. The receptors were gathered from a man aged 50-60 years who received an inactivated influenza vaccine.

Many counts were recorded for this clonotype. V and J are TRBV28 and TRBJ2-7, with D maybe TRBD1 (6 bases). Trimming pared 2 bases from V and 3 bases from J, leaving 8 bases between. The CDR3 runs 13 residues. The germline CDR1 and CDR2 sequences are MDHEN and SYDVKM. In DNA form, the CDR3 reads TGTGCCAGCAGTTTACTACAGGGCTACGAGCAGTACTTC. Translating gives CASSLLQGYEQYF.

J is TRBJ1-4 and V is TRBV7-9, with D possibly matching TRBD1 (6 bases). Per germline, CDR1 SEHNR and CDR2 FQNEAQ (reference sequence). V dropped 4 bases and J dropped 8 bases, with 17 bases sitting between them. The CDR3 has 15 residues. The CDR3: CASSSEQGRWEKLFF. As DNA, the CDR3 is TGTGCCAGCAGCTCGGAACAGGGTCGGTGGGAAAAACTGTTTTTT.

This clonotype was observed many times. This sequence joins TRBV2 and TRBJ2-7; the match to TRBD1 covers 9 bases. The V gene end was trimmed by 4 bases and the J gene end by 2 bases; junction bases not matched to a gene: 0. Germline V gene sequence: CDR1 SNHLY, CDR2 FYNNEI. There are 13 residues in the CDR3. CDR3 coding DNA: TGTGCCAGCAGTGGACAGGGGGCCTACGAGCAGTACTTC. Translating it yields CASSGQGAYEQYF.

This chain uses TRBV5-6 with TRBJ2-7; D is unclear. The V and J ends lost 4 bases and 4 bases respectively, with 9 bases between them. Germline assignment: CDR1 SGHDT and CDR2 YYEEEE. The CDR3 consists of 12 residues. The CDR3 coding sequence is TGTGCCAGCAGCGGGAATTGGTACGAGCAGTACTTC. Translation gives CASSGNWYEQYF.

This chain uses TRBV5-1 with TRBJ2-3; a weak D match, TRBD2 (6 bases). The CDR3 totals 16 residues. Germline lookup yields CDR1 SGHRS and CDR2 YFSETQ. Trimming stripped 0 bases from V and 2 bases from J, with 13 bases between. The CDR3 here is CASSLVGRGITDTQYF. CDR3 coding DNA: TGCGCCAGCAGCTTGGTGGGGCGGGGTATCACAGATACGCAGTATTTT.

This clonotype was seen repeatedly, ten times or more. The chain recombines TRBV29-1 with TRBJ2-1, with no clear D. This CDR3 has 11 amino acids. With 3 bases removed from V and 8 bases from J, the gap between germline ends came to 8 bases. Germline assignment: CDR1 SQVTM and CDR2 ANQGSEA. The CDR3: CSVDNLYEQFF. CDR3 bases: TGCAGCGTTGACAATCTTTATGAGCAGTTCTTC.

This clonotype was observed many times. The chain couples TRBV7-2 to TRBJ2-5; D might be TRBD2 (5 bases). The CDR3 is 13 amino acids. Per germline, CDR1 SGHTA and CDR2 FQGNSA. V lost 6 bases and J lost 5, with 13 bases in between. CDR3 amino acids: CASSDGVRETQYF. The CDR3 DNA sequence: TGTGCCAGCAGTGACGGGGTTAGGGAGACCCAGTACTTC.

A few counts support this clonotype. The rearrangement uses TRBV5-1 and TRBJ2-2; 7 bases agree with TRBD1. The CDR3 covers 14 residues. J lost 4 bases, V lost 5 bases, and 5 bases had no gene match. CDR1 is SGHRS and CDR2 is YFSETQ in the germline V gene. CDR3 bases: TGCGCCAGCAGTCCCGGGACAGTCACCGGGGAGCTGTTTTTT. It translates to CASSPGTVTGELFF.

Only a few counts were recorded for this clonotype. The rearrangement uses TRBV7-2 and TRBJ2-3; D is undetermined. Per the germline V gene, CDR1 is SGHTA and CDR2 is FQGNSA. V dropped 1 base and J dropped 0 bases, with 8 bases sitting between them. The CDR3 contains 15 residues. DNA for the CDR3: TGTGCCAGCAGCTTAGTAGCCCTGAGCACAGATACGCAGTATTTT. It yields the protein CASSLVALSTDTQYF.

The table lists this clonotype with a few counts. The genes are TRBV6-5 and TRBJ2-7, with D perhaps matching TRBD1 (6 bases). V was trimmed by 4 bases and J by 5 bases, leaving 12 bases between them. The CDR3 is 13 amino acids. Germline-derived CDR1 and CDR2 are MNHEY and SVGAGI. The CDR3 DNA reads TGTGCCAGCAGTTTAGGGGGAGTCGACGAGCAGTACTTC. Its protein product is CASSLGGVDEQYF.

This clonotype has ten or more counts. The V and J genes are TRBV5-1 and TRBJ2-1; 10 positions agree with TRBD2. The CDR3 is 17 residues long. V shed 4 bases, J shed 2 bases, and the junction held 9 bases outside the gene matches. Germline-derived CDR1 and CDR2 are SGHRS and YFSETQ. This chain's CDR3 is CASSGGLAGAPYNEQFF. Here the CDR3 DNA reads TGCGCCAGCAGCGGGGGTCTAGCGGGGGCCCCCTACAATGAGCAGTTCTTC. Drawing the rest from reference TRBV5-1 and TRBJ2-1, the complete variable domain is KAGVTQTPRYLIKTRGQQVTLSCSPISGHRSVSWYQQTPGQGLQFLFEYFSETQRNKGNFPGRFSGRQFSNSRSEMNVSTLELGDSALYLCASSGGLAGAPYNEQFFGPGTRLTVL.

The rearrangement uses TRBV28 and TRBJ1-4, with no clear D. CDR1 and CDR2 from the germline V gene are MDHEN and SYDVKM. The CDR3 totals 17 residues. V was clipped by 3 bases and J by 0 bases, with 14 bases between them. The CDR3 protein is CASSFRNRATTNEKLFF. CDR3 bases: TGTGCCAGCAGTTTTCGTAACCGGGCGACAACTAATGAAAAACTGTTTTTT.

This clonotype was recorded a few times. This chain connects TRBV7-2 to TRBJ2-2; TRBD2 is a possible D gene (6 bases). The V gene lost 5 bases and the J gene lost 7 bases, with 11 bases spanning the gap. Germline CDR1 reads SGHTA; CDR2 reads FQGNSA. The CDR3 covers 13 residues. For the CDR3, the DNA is TGTGCCAGCAGCAAGACTAGGGTCGGGGAGCTGTTTTTT. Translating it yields CASSKTRVGELFF.

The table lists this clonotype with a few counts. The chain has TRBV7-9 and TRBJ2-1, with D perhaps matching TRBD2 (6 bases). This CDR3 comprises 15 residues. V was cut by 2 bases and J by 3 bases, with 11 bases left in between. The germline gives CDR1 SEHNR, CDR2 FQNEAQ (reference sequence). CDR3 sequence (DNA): TGTGCCAGCAGCTTAATCGTGGGGGGCTACAATGAGCAGTTCTTC. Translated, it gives CASSLIVGGYNEQFF.

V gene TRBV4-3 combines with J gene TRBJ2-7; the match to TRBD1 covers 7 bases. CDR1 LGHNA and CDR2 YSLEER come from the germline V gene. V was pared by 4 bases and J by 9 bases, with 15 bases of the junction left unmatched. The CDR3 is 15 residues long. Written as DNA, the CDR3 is TGCGCCAGCAGCCCGGGACGGGGACAGCGCACGTGGCAGTACTTC. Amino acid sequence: CASSPGRGQRTWQYF.

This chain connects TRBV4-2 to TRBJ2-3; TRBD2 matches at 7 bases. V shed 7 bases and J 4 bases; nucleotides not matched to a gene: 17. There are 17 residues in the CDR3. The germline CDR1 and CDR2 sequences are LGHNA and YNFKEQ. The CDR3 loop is CASTKDVGSSGADTQYF. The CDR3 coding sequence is TGTGCCAGCACCAAAGACGTAGGGTCTAGCGGAGCAGATACGCAGTATTTT.

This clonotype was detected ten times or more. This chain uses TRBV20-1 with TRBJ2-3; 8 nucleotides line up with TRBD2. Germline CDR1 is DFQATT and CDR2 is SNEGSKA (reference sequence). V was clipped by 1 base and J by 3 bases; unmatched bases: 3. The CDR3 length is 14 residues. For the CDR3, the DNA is TGCAGTGCTAGAGTCAGCGGGGGAACAGATACGCAGTATTTT. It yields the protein CSARVSGGTDTQYF.